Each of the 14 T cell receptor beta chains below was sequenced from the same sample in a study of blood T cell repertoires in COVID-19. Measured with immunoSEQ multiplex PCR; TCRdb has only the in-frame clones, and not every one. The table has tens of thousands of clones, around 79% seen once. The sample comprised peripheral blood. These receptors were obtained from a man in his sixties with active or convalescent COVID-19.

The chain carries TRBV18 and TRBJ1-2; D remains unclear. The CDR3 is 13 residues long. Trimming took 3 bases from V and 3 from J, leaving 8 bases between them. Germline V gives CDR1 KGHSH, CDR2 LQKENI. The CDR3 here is CASSPSDDYGYTF. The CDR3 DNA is TGTGCCAGCTCACCCAGTGATGACTATGGCTACACCTTC.

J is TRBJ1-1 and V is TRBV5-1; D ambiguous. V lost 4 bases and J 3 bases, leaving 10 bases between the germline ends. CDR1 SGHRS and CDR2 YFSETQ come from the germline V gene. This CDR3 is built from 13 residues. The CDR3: CASSKNGDTEAFF. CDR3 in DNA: TGCGCCAGCAGCAAGAACGGTGACACTGAAGCTTTCTTT. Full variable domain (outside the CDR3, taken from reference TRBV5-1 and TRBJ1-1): KAGVTQTPRYLIKTRGQQVTLSCSPISGHRSVSWYQQTPGQGLQFLFEYFSETQRNKGNFPGRFSGRQFSNSRSEMNVSTLELGDSALYLCASSKNGDTEAFFGQGTRLTVV.

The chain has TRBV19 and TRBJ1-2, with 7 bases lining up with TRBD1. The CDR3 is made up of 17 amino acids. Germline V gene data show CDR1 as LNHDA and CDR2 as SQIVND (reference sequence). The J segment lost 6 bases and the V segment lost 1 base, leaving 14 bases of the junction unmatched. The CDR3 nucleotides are TGTGCCAGTAGTATAGTTGGACAGGACAACTTATCGGATGGCTACACCTTC. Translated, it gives CASSIVGQDNLSDGYTF.

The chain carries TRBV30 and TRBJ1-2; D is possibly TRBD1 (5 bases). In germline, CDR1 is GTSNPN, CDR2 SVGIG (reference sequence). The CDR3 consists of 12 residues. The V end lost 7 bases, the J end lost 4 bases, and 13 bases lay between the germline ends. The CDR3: CAYEYGGYGYTF. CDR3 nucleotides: TGTGCCTACGAGTACGGGGGCTATGGCTACACCTTC.

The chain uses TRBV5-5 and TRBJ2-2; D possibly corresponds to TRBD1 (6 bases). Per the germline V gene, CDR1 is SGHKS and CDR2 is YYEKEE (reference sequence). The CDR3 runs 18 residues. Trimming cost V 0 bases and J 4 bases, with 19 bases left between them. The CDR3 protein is CASSLDRSHRVPTGELFF. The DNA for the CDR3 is TGTGCCAGCAGCTTGGATCGGTCCCACAGGGTACCCACCGGGGAGCTGTTTTTT.

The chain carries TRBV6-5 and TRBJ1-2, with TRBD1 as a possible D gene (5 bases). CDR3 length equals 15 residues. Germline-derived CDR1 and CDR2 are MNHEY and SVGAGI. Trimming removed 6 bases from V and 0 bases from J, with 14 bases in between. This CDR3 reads CASSETWTPNYGYTF. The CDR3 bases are TGTGCCAGCAGCGAGACTTGGACACCTAACTATGGCTACACCTTC.

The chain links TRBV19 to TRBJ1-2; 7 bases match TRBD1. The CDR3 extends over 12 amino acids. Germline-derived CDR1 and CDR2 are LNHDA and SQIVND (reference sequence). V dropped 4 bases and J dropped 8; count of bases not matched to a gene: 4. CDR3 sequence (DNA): TGTGCCAGTAGTACTCGACAGGGAGGCTACACCTTC. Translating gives CASSTRQGGYTF. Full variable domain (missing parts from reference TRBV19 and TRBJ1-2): DGGITQSPKYLFRKEGQNVTLSCEQNLNHDAMYWYRQDPGQGLRLIYYSQIVNDFQKGDIAEGYSVSREKKESFPLTVTSAQKNPTAFYLCASSTRQGGYTFGSGTRLTVV.

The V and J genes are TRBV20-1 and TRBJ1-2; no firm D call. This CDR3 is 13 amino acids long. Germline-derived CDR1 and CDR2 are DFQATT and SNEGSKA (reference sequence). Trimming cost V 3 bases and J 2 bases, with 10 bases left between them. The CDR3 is CSASEAGNYGYTF. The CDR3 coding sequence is TGCAGTGCTAGTGAGGCGGGAAACTATGGCTACACCTTC.

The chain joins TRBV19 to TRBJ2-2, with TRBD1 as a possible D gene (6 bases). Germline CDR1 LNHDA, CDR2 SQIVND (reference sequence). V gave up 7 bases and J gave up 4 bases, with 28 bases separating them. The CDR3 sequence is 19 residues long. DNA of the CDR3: TGTGCCAGTAACGGCCTTCGACGGGACACCGCGGATAGCACCGGGGAGCTGTTTTTT. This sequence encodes CASNGLRRDTADSTGELFF.

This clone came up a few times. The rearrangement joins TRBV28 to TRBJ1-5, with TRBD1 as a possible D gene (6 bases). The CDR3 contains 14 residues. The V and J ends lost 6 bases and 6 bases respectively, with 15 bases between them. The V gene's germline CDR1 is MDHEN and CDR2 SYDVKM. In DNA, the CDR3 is TGTGCCAGCAGCATTTACAGGGAGGGTCAGCCCCAGCATTTT. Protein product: CASSIYREGQPQHF.

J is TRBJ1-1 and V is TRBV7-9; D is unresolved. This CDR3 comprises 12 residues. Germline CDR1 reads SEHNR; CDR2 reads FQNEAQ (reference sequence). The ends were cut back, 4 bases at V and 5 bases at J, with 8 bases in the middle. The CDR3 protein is CASSSQRTEAFF. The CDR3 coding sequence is TGTGCCAGCAGCTCACAGAGAACTGAAGCTTTCTTT. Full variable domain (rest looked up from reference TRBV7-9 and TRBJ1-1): DTGVSQNPRHKITKRGQNVTFRCDPISEHNRLYWYRQTLGQGPEFLTYFQNEAQLEKSRLLSDRFSAERPKGSFSTLEIQRTEQGDSAMYLCASSSQRTEAFFGQGTRLTVV.

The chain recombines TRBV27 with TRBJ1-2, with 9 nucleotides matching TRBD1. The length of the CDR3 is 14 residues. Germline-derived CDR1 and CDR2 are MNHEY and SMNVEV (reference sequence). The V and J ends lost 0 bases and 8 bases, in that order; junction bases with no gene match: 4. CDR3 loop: CASSLSGTGYGYTF. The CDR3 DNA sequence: TGTGCCAGCAGTTTATCCGGGACAGGGTACGGCTACACCTTC.

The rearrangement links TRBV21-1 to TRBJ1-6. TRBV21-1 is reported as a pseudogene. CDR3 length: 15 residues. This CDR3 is CASSKGSGLNSPLHF. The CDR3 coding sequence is TGTGCCAGCAGCAAGGGATCAGGACTAAATTCACCCCTCCACTTT.

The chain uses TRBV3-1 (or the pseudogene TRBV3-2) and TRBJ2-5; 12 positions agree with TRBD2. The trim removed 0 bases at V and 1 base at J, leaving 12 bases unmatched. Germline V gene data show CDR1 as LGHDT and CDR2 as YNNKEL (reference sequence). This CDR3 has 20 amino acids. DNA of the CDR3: TGTGCCAGCAGCCAAGAAGGCCTCCTAGCGGGGGGGCCGGTCCAAGAGACCCAGTACTTC. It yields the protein CASSQEGLLAGGPVQETQYF.